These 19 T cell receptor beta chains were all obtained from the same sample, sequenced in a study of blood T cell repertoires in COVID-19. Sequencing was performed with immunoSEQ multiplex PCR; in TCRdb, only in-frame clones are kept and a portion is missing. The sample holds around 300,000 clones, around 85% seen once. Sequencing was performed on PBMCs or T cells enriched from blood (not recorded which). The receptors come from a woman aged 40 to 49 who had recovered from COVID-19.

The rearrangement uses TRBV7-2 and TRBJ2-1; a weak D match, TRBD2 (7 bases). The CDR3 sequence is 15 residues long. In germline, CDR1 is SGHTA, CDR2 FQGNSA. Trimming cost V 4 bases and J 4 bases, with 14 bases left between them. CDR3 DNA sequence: TGTGCCAGCAGCTCTGGGGGGGGGCATTACAATGAGCAGTTCTTC. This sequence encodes CASSSGGGHYNEQFF.

This chain's CDR3 is CASSSRQGGEKLFF. In DNA, the CDR3 is TGTGCCAGCAGCTCAAGACAGGGAGGAGAAAAACTGTTTTTT. The chain recombines TRBV5-4 with TRBJ1-4, with 7 bases matching TRBD1. In germline, CDR1 is SGHNT, CDR2 YYREEE (reference sequence). This CDR3 region has 14 residues. Trimming removed 3 bases from V and 8 bases from J; junction bases left unmatched: 7.

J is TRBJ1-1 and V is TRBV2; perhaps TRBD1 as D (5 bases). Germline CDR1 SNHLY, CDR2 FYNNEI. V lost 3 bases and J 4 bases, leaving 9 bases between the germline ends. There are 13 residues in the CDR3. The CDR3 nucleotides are TGTGCCAGCAGTGAGGCGGGGCCCACTGAAGCTTTCTTT. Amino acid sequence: CASSEAGPTEAFF. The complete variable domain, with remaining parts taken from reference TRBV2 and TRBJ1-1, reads EPEVTQTPSHQVTQMGQEVILRCVPISNHLYFYWYRQILGQKVEFLVSFYNNEISEKSEIFDDQFSVERPDGSNFTLKIRSTKLEDSAMYFCASSEAGPTEAFFGQGTRLTVV.

As DNA, the CDR3 is TGCGCCAGCAGCCAGACAGGGGGCCCGGATCTCTACGAGCAGTACTTC. Its translation: CASSQTGGPDLYEQYF. J is TRBJ2-7 and V is TRBV5-1, with 10 bases matching TRBD1. There are 16 residues in the CDR3. Per the germline V gene, CDR1 is SGHRS and CDR2 is YFSETQ. V was clipped by 4 bases and J by 3 bases; unmatched bases: 10.

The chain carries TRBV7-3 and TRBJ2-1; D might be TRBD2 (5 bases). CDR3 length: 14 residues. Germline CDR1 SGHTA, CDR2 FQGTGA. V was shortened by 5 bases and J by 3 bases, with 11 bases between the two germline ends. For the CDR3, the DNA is TGTGCCAGCAGCCCATCCGGGATCTACAATGAGCAGTTCTTC. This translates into CASSPSGIYNEQFF.

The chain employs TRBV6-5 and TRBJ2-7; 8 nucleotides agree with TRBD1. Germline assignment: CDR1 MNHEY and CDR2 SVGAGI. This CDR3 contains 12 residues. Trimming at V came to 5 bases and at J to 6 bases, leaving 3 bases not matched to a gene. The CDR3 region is CASSKTGVEQYF. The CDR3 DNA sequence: TGTGCCAGCAGTAAGACAGGGGTCGAGCAGTACTTC.

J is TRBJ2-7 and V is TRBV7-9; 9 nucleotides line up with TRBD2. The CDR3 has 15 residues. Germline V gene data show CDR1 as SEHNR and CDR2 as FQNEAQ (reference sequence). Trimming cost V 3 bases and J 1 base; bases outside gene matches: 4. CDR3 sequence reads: CASSFLTSGSYEQYF. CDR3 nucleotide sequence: TGTGCCAGCAGCTTTCTGACTAGCGGTTCCTACGAGCAGTACTTC.

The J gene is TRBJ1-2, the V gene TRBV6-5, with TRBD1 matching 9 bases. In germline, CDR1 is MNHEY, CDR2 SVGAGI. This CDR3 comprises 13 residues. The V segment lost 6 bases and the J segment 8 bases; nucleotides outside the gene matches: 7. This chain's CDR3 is CASRPQGAGGYTF. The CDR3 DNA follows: TGTGCCAGCAGGCCACAGGGGGCTGGGGGCTACACCTTC.

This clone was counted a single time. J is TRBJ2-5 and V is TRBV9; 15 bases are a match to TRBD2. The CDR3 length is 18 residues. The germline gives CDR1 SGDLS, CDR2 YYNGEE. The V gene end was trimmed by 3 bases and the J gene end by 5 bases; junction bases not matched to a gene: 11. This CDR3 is CASSAGTSGRFRLETQYF. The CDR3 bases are TGTGCCAGCAGCGCCGGGACTAGCGGGAGGTTTCGTTTGGAGACCCAGTACTTC.

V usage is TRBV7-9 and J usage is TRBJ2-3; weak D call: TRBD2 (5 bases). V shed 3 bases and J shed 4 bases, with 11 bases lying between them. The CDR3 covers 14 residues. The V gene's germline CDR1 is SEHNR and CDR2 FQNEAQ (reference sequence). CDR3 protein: CASSFRRGPDTQYF. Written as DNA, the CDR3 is TGTGCCAGCAGCTTTAGGAGAGGGCCAGATACGCAGTATTTT.

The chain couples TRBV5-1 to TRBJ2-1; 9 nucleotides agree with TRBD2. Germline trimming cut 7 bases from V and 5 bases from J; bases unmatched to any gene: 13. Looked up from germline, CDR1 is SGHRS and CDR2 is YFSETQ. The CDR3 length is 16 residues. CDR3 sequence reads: CASSSGRPTTNNEQFF. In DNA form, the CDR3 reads TGCGCCAGCTCCAGCGGGAGGCCTACTACAAACAATGAGCAGTTCTTC.

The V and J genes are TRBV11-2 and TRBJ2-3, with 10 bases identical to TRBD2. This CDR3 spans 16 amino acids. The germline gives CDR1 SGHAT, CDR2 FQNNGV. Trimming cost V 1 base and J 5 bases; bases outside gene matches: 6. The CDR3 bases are TGTGCCAGCAGCTTAGGTCCAGCGGGAGGGCAAGATACGCAGTATTTT. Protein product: CASSLGPAGGQDTQYF.

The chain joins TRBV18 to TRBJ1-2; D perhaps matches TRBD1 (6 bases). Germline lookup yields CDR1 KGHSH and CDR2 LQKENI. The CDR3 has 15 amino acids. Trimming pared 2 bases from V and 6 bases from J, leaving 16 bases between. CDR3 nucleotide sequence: TGTGCCAGCTCACCATCGACAGGTTTTCGGGATGGCTACACCTTC. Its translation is CASSPSTGFRDGYTF.

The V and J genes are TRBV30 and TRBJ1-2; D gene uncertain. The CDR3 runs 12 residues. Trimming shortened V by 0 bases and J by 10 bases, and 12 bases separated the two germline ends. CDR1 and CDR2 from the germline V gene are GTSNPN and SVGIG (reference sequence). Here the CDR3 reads CAWSVQWGVYTF. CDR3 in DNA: TGTGCCTGGAGTGTACAATGGGGAGTCTACACCTTC. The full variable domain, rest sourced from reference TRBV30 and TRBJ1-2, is SQTIHQWPATLVQPVGSPLSLECTVEGTSNPNLYWYRQAAGRGLQLLFYSVGIGQISSEVPQNLSASRPQDRQFILSSKKLLLSDSGFYLCAWSVQWGVYTFGSGTRLTVV.

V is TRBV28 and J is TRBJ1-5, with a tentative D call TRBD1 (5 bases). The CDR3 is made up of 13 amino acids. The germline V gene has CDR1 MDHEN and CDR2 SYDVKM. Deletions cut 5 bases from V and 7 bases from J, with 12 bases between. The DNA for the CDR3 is TGTGCCAGCAGTCTCCAGGGCTGGCAGCCCCAGCATTTT. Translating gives CASSLQGWQPQHF.

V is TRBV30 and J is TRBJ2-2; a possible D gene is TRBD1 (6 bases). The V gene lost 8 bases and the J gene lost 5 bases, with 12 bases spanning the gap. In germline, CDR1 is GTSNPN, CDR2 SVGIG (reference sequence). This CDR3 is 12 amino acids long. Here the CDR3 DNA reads TGTGCCGGACAGTACAGGACCGGGGAGCTGTTTTTT. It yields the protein CAGQYRTGELFF.

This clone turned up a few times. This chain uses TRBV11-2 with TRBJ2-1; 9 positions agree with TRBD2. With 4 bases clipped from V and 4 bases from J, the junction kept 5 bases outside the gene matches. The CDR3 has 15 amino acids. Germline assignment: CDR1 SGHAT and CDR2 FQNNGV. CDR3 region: CASSSTSGNYNEQFF. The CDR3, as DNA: TGTGCCAGCAGCTCGACTAGCGGAAATTACAATGAGCAGTTCTTC.

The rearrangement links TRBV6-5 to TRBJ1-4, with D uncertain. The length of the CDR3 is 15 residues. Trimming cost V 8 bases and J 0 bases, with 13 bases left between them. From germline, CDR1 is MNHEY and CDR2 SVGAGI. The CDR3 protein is CASHLPGTTNEKLFF. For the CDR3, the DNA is TGTGCCAGCCACCTTCCGGGAACAACTAATGAAAAACTGTTTTTT.

DNA for the CDR3: TGTGCCAGCAGCGTAATGGGGACAGGCCAGCCCTTTTCTGGAAACACCATATATTTT. This encodes CASSVMGTGQPFSGNTIYF. The chain combines TRBV9 with TRBJ1-3, with 8 positions matching TRBD1. The CDR3 is 19 amino acids. Trimming removed 1 base from V and 1 base from J; junction bases left unmatched: 13. Per the germline V gene, CDR1 is SGDLS and CDR2 is YYNGEE.